This TCR beta chain is from a study of cytotoxic CD8 clonotypes in ibrutinib-treated CLL. The wider study: The patients, about a dozen relapsed/refractory and under 16 treatment-naive, included roughly 17 who were IGHV unmutated.

Germline CDR1 and CDR2: SGHRS and YFSETQ. This CDR3 is built from 12 residues. V was cut by 7 bases and J by 3 bases, with 11 bases left in between. Using immunoSEQ multiplex PCR, the repertoire was profiled, and TCRdb retains in-frame clones only, with some absent. Among approximately 130,000 clones listed, around 84% were seen once. The chain uses TRBV5-1 and TRBJ2-7, with D possibly TRBD2 on 5 matching bases. Sequencing was performed on PBMCs, taken after 24 months of ibrutinib treatment. The receptor was isolated from a human donor with chronic lymphocytic leukemia. CDR3 in amino acids: CASRSGFYEQYF. The CDR3 bases are TGCGCCAGCCGGAGCGGTTTCTACGAGCAGTACTTC. The variable domain in full, completed from reference TRBV5-1 and TRBJ2-7, reads KAGVTQTPRYLIKTRGQQVTLSCSPISGHRSVSWYQQTPGQGLQFLFEYFSETQRNKGNFPGRFSGRQFSNSRSEMNVSTLELGDSALYLCASRSGFYEQYFGPGTRLTVT.